This T cell receptor (beta chain) was sequenced in a study of CD8+ T cells in alopecia areata. Study conclusions and caveats: Tissue-resident alphabeta T cells belonging to normal skin likewise get sequenced within scalp specimens.

The CDR3 extends over 14 amino acids. Trimming removed 6 bases at V and 5 bases at J, with 16 bases between. Germline CDR1 and CDR2: MDHEN and SYDVKM. This clone was observed a few times. Antigen unknown. cDNA prepared by RNA extraction and subsequent reverse transcription served as the template for sequencing. Repertoires were generated with immunoSEQ multiplex PCR, while TCRdb's copy carries only in-frame clones and drops some. Altogether 65,000 to 95,000 clones are present, roughly 51% being singletons, with the ten largest covering about 6%. The J gene is TRBJ1-1, the V gene TRBV28; TRBD1 is a possible D gene (5 bases). This TCR derives from a human donor with alopecia areata. The material sequenced was NKG2D-high CD8+ T cells sorted from blood. The CDR3 is CASRSDIFRTEAFF. CDR3 nucleotide sequence: TGTGCCAGCAGGTCGGACATTTTTCGGACTGAAGCTTTCTTT.